The 26 T cell receptor beta chains reported below all come from one sample, sequenced in a study of technical replicates of blood from several donors. The assay was immunoSEQ multiplex PCR, and TCRdb's table has in-frame clones only and misses some. The profile shows 80,000 or so clones, 95% to 98% of them singletons. What was sequenced was T cells isolated from PBMCs. These receptor sequences come from a human donor in good health.

This rearrangement joins TRBV7-3 to TRBJ1-2; D unresolved. CDR3 length: 12 amino acids. Deletions cut 5 bases from V and 0 bases from J, with 4 bases between. The germline V gene encodes CDR1 SGHTA and CDR2 FQGTGA. CDR3 sequence (DNA): TGTGCCAGCAGCGCGGCTAACTATGGCTACACCTTC. This codes for CASSAANYGYTF. Full variable domain (remainder filled in from reference TRBV7-3 and TRBJ1-2): GAGVSQTPSNKVTEKGKYVELRCDPISGHTALYWYRQSLGQGPEFLIYFQGTGAADDSGLPNDRFFAVRPEGSVSTLKIQRTERGDSAVYLCASSAANYGYTFGSGTRLTVV.

The count of this clone is one. The chain carries TRBV27 and TRBJ2-1; 11 nucleotides agree with TRBD2. Germline CDR1 reads MNHEY; CDR2 reads SMNVEV (reference sequence). The junction had 4 bases not matched to a gene; V was cut back by 3 bases and J by 9 bases. This CDR3 has 14 residues. DNA for the CDR3: TGTGCCAGCAGTTTTACTAGCGGGAGTATTGAGCAGTTCTTC. This gives the protein CASSFTSGSIEQFF.

This clone has just one count. The chain has TRBV4-3 and TRBJ1-5, with D possibly matching TRBD1 (5 bases). Trimming removed 4 bases from V and 3 bases from J, with 19 bases in between. The CDR3 runs 17 residues. The germline CDR1 and CDR2 sequences are LGHNA and YSLEER. In nucleotides, the CDR3 is TGCGCCAGCAGCCCCGGGGGTGGGTCACCCCTCAATCAGCCCCAGCATTTT. Residues: CASSPGGGSPLNQPQHF.

The rearrangement uses TRBV6-1 and TRBJ1-1; no firm D call. Per the germline V gene, CDR1 is MNHNS and CDR2 is SASEGT. The germline V and J ends were trimmed by 6 bases and 6 bases, with 11 bases remaining between them. The CDR3 covers 12 residues. The CDR3 nucleotides are TGTGCCAGCAGAAAAGCAAACGCTGAAGCTTTCTTT. Encoded protein: CASRKANAEAFF.

This rearrangement joins TRBV4-1 to TRBJ2-7; 8 bases fit TRBD2. Germline lookup yields CDR1 MGHRA and CDR2 YSYEKL. The CDR3 runs 17 residues. After removal of 1 base from V and 3 bases from J, the junction contained 11 bases not matched to a gene. For the CDR3, the DNA is TGCGCCAGCAGCCAAGCCCCGTTGGGGACTAGTAGCTACGAGCAGTACTTC. Translating it yields CASSQAPLGTSSYEQYF.

V and J are TRBV11-2 and TRBJ1-1; D possibly corresponds to TRBD1 (6 bases). CDR1 and CDR2 from the germline V gene are SGHAT and FQNNGV. Trimming left V 1 base short and J 6 bases short, with 12 bases between. The CDR3 has 14 residues. The CDR3 region has the DNA TGTGCCAGCAGCTTAGTCCTCAGGGGCTCTGAAGCTTTCTTT. Translated: CASSLVLRGSEAFF.

The chain uses TRBV7-3 and TRBJ1-2; 9 nucleotides line up with TRBD1. CDR3 length equals 15 residues. Germline loops: CDR1 SGHTA, CDR2 FQGTGA. J gave up 5 bases and V 4 bases, and 8 bases lay outside the gene matches. The CDR3 here is CASSSRTGAMYGYTF. As DNA, the CDR3 is TGTGCCAGCAGCTCGAGGACAGGGGCTATGTATGGCTACACCTTC.

This clone occurred once. The chain couples TRBV6-6 to TRBJ1-1, with 7 bases fitting TRBD1. This CDR3 comprises 13 residues. Germline values: CDR1 MNHNY, CDR2 SVGAGI (reference sequence). With V trimmed by 6 bases and J by 1 base, 2 bases remained unmatched. DNA of the CDR3: TGTGCCAGCAGGGGGACAGAGAACACTGAAGCTTTCTTT. Protein product: CASRGTENTEAFF.

A single count supports this clone. The V call is TRBV7-8, the J call TRBJ1-1; D unresolved. CDR1 SGHVS and CDR2 FQNEAQ come from the germline V gene. The CDR3 extends over 12 amino acids. V shed 3 bases and J shed 4 bases, with 6 bases lying between them. The chain's CDR3 is CASSLLVTEAFF. The CDR3 DNA reads TGTGCCAGCAGCTTGTTAGTCACTGAAGCTTTCTTT.

This chain uses TRBV19 with TRBJ2-7; 9 bases agree with TRBD1. The germline V gene has CDR1 LNHDA and CDR2 SQIVND (reference sequence). V shed 8 bases, J shed 2 bases, and the junction held 1 base outside the gene matches. This CDR3 comprises 12 residues. The CDR3 protein is CASGTGTYEQYF. In DNA form, the CDR3 reads TGTGCCAGTGGGACAGGGACCTACGAGCAGTACTTC.

The sample holds one count of this clone. The rearrangement links TRBV7-2 to TRBJ2-3; D perhaps matches TRBD1 (5 bases). The CDR3 extends over 15 amino acids. Germline V lookup: CDR1 SGHTA, CDR2 FQGNSA. Trimming shortened V by 5 bases and J by 4 bases, and 16 bases separated the two germline ends. CDR3 DNA: TGTGCCAGCAGCAGCTCACCAGGGCGTGCAGATACGCAGTATTTT. As protein: CASSSSPGRADTQYF.

This rearrangement joins TRBV6-5 to TRBJ2-3; 8 bases are a match to TRBD2. The CDR3 loop spans 15 amino acids. The V and J ends lost 6 bases and 2 bases, in that order; junction bases with no gene match: 7. CDR1 and CDR2 (germline): MNHEY, SVGAGI. CDR3 nucleotide sequence: TGTGCCAGCAGCCTACTTGGACTAGCCACAGATACGCAGTATTTT. Protein sequence: CASSLLGLATDTQYF.

The chain recombines TRBV6-6 with TRBJ1-2; TRBD1 might be the D (5 bases). This CDR3 contains 15 residues. V gave up 6 bases and J gave up 5 bases, with 19 bases separating them. In germline, CDR1 is MNHNY, CDR2 SVGAGI (reference sequence). CDR3 residues: CASRGQGLGRYGYTF. DNA of the CDR3: TGTGCCAGCAGGGGTCAGGGCTTAGGGCGGTATGGCTACACCTTC.

This chain joins TRBV4-1 and TRBJ2-7; the D gene is possibly TRBD2 (6 bases). The CDR3 is 14 residues long. Trimming took 0 bases from V and 3 from J, leaving 9 bases between them. Germline CDR1 MGHRA, CDR2 YSYEKL. This CDR3 is CASSQDSGSYEQYF. CDR3 nucleotide sequence: TGCGCCAGCAGCCAAGATAGCGGCAGCTACGAGCAGTACTTC.

The rearrangement links TRBV27 to TRBJ2-7, with 7 bases that match TRBD2. J was trimmed by 1 base and V by 1 base; bases with no gene match: 4. The germline V gene encodes CDR1 MNHEY and CDR2 SMNVEV (reference sequence). This CDR3 is built from 15 residues. CDR3 loop: CASSLFPGRSYEQYF. In DNA form, the CDR3 reads TGTGCCAGCAGTTTATTCCCCGGGAGGTCCTACGAGCAGTACTTC.

The chain has TRBV29-1 and TRBJ1-1; tentative D call: TRBD1 (5 bases). This CDR3 spans 13 amino acids. Trimming took off 4 bases at V and 1 base at J, with 10 bases between the two ends. Germline CDR1 and CDR2: SQVTM and ANQGSEA. CDR3 nucleotide sequence: TGCAGCGTTGGCGGCAGGGAGAACACTGAAGCTTTCTTT. It is translated as CSVGGRENTEAFF.

The genes are TRBV7-9 and TRBJ2-7, with D unresolved. The germline V gene has CDR1 SEHNR and CDR2 FQNEAQ (reference sequence). The CDR3 consists of 15 residues. Trimming removed 2 bases from V and 2 bases from J, with 13 bases in between. The CDR3 reads CASSLTTEGPYEQYF. As DNA, the CDR3 is TGTGCCAGCAGCTTAACTACGGAAGGCCCCTACGAGCAGTACTTC.

The rearrangement joins TRBV6-1 to TRBJ1-4; D remains ambiguous. The length of the CDR3 is 15 residues. The V end lost 3 bases, the J end lost 1 base, and 9 bases lay between the germline ends. Germline CDR1 MNHNS, CDR2 SASEGT. The CDR3 DNA follows: TGTGCCAGCAGTGAGAGGCTAGGAACTAATGAAAAACTGTTTTTT. This codes for CASSERLGTNEKLFF.

The rearrangement uses TRBV2 and TRBJ2-2; D possibly corresponds to TRBD1 (6 bases). Trimming took 6 bases from V and 7 from J, leaving 12 bases between them. Germline lookup yields CDR1 SNHLY and CDR2 FYNNEI. The CDR3 totals 13 residues. For the CDR3, the DNA is TGTGCCAGCAGGGCTAGGGGGAGCGGGGAGCTGTTTTTT. It is translated as CASRARGSGELFF.

The V and J genes are TRBV2 and TRBJ1-1, with D hard to call. Deletions cut 7 bases from V and 7 bases from J, with 10 bases between. CDR1 is SNHLY and CDR2 is FYNNEI in the germline V gene. The CDR3 sequence is 11 residues long. CDR3 in DNA: TGTGCCAGCACGCAGGTAAATGAAGCTTTCTTT. It yields the protein CASTQVNEAFF.

The chain uses TRBV30 and TRBJ2-3; D gene unclear. Trimming cost V 0 bases and J 4 bases, with 11 bases left between them. The CDR3 is 14 amino acids. Germline lookup yields CDR1 GTSNPN and CDR2 SVGIG (reference sequence). For the CDR3, the DNA is TGTGCCTGGAGTGTAACCACGGTGGCAGATACGCAGTATTTT. It yields the protein CAWSVTTVADTQYF.

The chain links TRBV30 to TRBJ2-3; tentatively, D is TRBD2 (5 bases). Germline-derived CDR1 and CDR2 are GTSNPN and SVGIG (reference sequence). V lost 4 bases and J 0 bases, leaving 11 bases between the germline ends. The CDR3 is 14 residues long. The CDR3 DNA is TGTGCCTGGACCGCGGGCACTAGCACAGATACGCAGTATTTT. Translation: CAWTAGTSTDTQYF.

The sample holds one count of this clone. The chain couples TRBV6-5 to TRBJ1-3, with D unresolved. Looked up from germline, CDR1 is MNHEY and CDR2 is SVGAGI. This CDR3 contains 13 residues. V was shortened by 6 bases and J by 0 bases, with 6 bases between the two germline ends. The CDR3 DNA reads as TGTGCCAGCAGACAGACCTCTGGAAACACCATATATTTT. It codes for CASRQTSGNTIYF.

This clone came up once. This chain joins TRBV30 and TRBJ2-5, with a weak D call TRBD1 (5 bases). The germline CDR1 and CDR2 sequences are GTSNPN and SVGIG (reference sequence). V lost 4 bases and J lost 5, with 11 bases in between. This CDR3 is 12 amino acids long. For the CDR3, the DNA is TGTGCCTGGAATGGGGCTGGTGAGACCCAGTACTTC. As protein: CAWNGAGETQYF.

J is TRBJ2-7 and V is TRBV11-3; D possibly corresponds to TRBD2 (6 bases). The CDR3 consists of 13 residues. Trimming took off 5 bases at V and 3 bases at J, with 11 bases between the two ends. Germline CDR1 and CDR2: SGHNT and YENEEA. This CDR3 reads CASSHRLVYEQYF. In DNA, the CDR3 is TGTGCCAGCAGCCATCGACTAGTCTACGAGCAGTACTTC.

This clone was detected only a few times. The V call is TRBV2, the J call TRBJ1-1; TRBD1 matches at 9 bases. V shed 5 bases, J shed 11 bases, and the junction held 9 bases outside the gene matches. Germline V gene data show CDR1 as SNHLY and CDR2 as FYNNEI. The CDR3 loop spans 13 amino acids. The CDR3 here is CASSLAGTGRAFF. CDR3 in DNA: TGTGCCAGCAGTCTCGCCGGGACAGGGCGGGCTTTCTTT.